This T cell receptor beta chain derives from a study of CD8+ T cells in alopecia areata. Study at large: Treated patients were given oral tofacitinib, which was dosed at 5 to 10 mg twice daily. Regarding the study as a whole: Patients shared TCRs less clearly than mice did, possibly for HLA-related reasons.

Extraction and reverse transcription of RNA yielded cDNA as the sequencing template. Profiled with immunoSEQ multiplex PCR; TCRdb holds only in-frame clones, not every one. The sample has roughly 210,000 clones, roughly 40% seen once; the top ten hold roughly 2.8%. Germline loops: CDR1 SQVTM, CDR2 ANQGSEA. Deletions cut 5 bases from V and 6 bases from J, with 10 bases between. There are 12 residues in the CDR3. The treatment here: oral pan-JAK inhibitor, 5-10 mg twice daily. The investigators collected lesional scalp punch biopsies and peripheral blood from alopecia areata patients. In this sample, this clone turned up a few times. Its target is unknown.

The TCR originated in a human donor with alopecia areata. The V call is TRBV29-1, the J call TRBJ2-2, with D unresolved. Sample: CD4+ T cells sorted from blood, taken at approximately week 36, from a patient treated with tofacitinib. In DNA, the CDR3 is TGCAGCGTTTCTGTTGGAGCCGGGGAGCTGTTTTTT. Its translation: CSVSVGAGELFF.